Listed here is a single T cell receptor (beta chain). Produced via immunoSEQ multiplex PCR; TCRdb's table is partial and in-frame only. The sample records about 340,000 clones, about nine tenths being singletons. This sample was taken from a study of cytomegalovirus exposure and HLA in healthy donors. The V end lost 0 bases, the J end lost 6 bases, and 11 bases lay between the germline ends. Looked up from germline, CDR1 is MNHEY and CDR2 is SVGAGI. This CDR3 is built from 14 residues. This chain links TRBV6-5 with TRBJ1-2; D may be TRBD1 (6 bases). The receptor was isolated from a woman aged 18-29 years in good health and CMV-seronegative. The sample was PBMCs. This CDR3 reads CASSYSSGGDGYTF. CDR3 sequence (DNA): TGTGCCAGCAGTTACTCGTCGGGGGGCGATGGCTACACCTTC.